The next 31 T cell receptor beta chains were all read from a single sample in a study of OX40 agonist ivuxolimab in advanced cancers. The assay was immunoSEQ multiplex PCR, and TCRdb's table has in-frame clones only and misses some. The table has approximately 65,000 clones, around 86% seen once. The material sequenced was CD4+ or CD8+ T cells sorted from blood, taken in a trial of the OX40 agonist ivuxolimab. The receptor source for this set is an adult with an advanced solid tumor such as melanoma, head and neck, liver or kidney cancer.

In its sample, this clone was seen a few times. This chain uses TRBV6-6 with TRBJ2-3; D is perhaps TRBD2 (6 bases). Deletions cut 4 bases from V and 8 bases from J, with 7 bases between. CDR1 is MNHNY, CDR2 SVGAGI, per germline (reference sequence). The length of the CDR3 is 11 residues. CDR3 sequence: CASSWGGTQYF. DNA of the CDR3: TGTGCCAGCAGTTGGGGAGGTACGCAGTATTTT.

The V call is TRBV7-9, the J call TRBJ1-5, with 11 bases fitting TRBD1. Germline assignment: CDR1 SEHNR and CDR2 FQNEAQ (reference sequence). The CDR3 sequence is 18 residues long. The junction had 10 bases not matched to a gene; V was cut back by 4 bases and J by 2 bases. The CDR3 coding sequence is TGTGCCAGCAGCTCCTCCGGGACAGGGGGTAGTGGCAATCAGCCCCAGCATTTT. Its protein product is CASSSSGTGGSGNQPQHF.

This clone was detected only a few times. Mismatch with germline at one junction end may stem from a read error. V usage is TRBV30 and J usage is TRBJ1-3; the match to TRBD1 covers 7 bases. This CDR3 has 12 residues. CDR1 is GTSNPN and CDR2 is SVGIG in the germline V gene (reference sequence). CDR3 sequence reads: CAWSVLGTASKF. In DNA, the CDR3 is TGTGCCTGGAGTGTACTAGGGACAGCTTCGAAATTT.

This chain joins TRBV28 and TRBJ2-1; no clear D. V lost 5 bases and J lost 8, with 13 bases in between. The CDR3 loop spans 13 amino acids. Germline CDR1 MDHEN, CDR2 SYDVKM. This chain's CDR3 is CASSRGPFDEQFF. CDR3 nucleotide sequence: TGTGCCAGCAGTCGCGGCCCCTTCGATGAGCAGTTCTTC.

The genes are TRBV5-6 and TRBJ1-2; TRBD1 aligns across 9 bases. Germline CDR1 SGHDT, CDR2 YYEEEE. V lost 0 bases and J lost 2; bases outside the gene matches: 5. The CDR3 sequence is 16 residues long. CDR3 DNA sequence: TGTGCCAGCAGCTTGGTGGGGACAGGGCTAAACTATGGCTACACCTTC. It encodes CASSLVGTGLNYGYTF.

The chain is built from TRBV12-5 and TRBJ2-3; D is unresolved. The CDR3 contains 11 residues. Germline assignment: CDR1 LGHNT and CDR2 FRNRAP. Trimming removed 8 bases at V and 4 bases at J, with 7 bases between. The CDR3 DNA sequence: TGTGCTAGTTTCCTATCAGATACGCAGTATTTT. It specifies CASFLSDTQYF.

The rearrangement uses TRBV5-1 and TRBJ2-7; 12 nucleotides align to TRBD2. The CDR3 totals 19 residues. The V gene end was trimmed by 0 bases and the J gene end by 3 bases; junction bases not matched to a gene: 13. Germline values: CDR1 SGHRS, CDR2 YFSETQ. Here the CDR3 DNA reads TGCGCCAGCAGCTTGGCCCTTTCTAGCGGGGGGGCTGTCCGCTACGAGCAGTACTTC. It specifies CASSLALSSGGAVRYEQYF.

This chain joins TRBV29-1 and TRBJ1-1; tentatively, D is TRBD1 (5 bases). From germline, CDR1 is SQVTM and CDR2 ANQGSEA. The CDR3 is made up of 11 amino acids. Trimming cost V 4 bases and J 10 bases, with 13 bases left between them. CDR3 protein: CSVAPGGRAFF. The CDR3, as DNA: TGCAGCGTTGCCCCGGGGGGAAGAGCTTTCTTT.

The chain joins TRBV19 to TRBJ2-3; the D is unclear. V shed 3 bases and J shed 3 bases, with 16 bases lying between them. CDR3 length: 16 amino acids. Germline CDR1 is LNHDA and CDR2 is SQIVND (reference sequence). The DNA for the CDR3 is TGTGCCAGTAGTATCAGGACCGGCGGCCTAACAGATACGCAGTATTTT. Its protein is CASSIRTGGLTDTQYF.

The rearrangement joins TRBV5-8 to TRBJ2-5, with D unresolved. V gave up 4 bases and J gave up 5 bases, with 6 bases separating them. Germline CDR1 SGHTS, CDR2 YDEGEE. This CDR3 is 11 amino acids long. The CDR3 loop reads CASSPVETQYF. The CDR3, as DNA: TGTGCCAGCAGCCCGGTTGAGACCCAGTACTTC.

CDR3 sequence: CASSQDGLGGTIYF. CDR3 nucleotide sequence: TGCGCCAGCAGCCAAGATGGGCTCGGCGGCACCATATATTTT. J is TRBJ1-3 and V is TRBV4-3; D remains unclear. The CDR3 is 14 amino acids. Deletions cut 0 bases from V and 9 bases from J, with 12 bases between. Germline values: CDR1 LGHNA, CDR2 YSLEER.

This chain uses TRBV9 with TRBJ2-5, with TRBD1 as a possible D gene (6 bases). The ends were cut back, 2 bases at V and 1 base at J, with 12 bases in the middle. The CDR3 is 15 residues long. Germline-derived CDR1 and CDR2 are SGDLS and YYNGEE. The CDR3 spells CASSVGRGIQETQYF. The CDR3 DNA follows: TGTGCCAGCAGCGTTGGCAGGGGAATCCAAGAGACCCAGTACTTC.

V gene TRBV7-2 combines with J gene TRBJ1-6; 9 nucleotides match TRBD1. CDR3 length equals 13 residues. CDR1 is SGHTA and CDR2 is FQGNSA in the germline V gene. V lost 4 bases, J lost 8 bases, and 0 bases stayed unmatched. The DNA for the CDR3 is TGTGCCAGCAGCTGGGACAGGGATTCACCCCTCCACTTT. It codes for CASSWDRDSPLHF.

This chain's CDR3 is CASSYELDGRTNEQFF. CDR3 nucleotides: TGTGCCAGCAGCTATGAATTGGACGGTAGGACGAATGAGCAGTTCTTC. The V and J genes are TRBV5-8 and TRBJ2-1; D unresolved. Germline values: CDR1 SGHTS, CDR2 YDEGEE. CDR3 length: 16 amino acids. Trimming cost V 3 bases and J 7 bases, with 20 bases left between them.

This sequence joins TRBV9 and TRBJ1-1; perhaps TRBD1 as D (5 bases). V was trimmed by 0 bases and J by 6 bases, leaving 18 bases between them. The CDR3 extends over 16 amino acids. Germline V gene lookup returns CDR1 SGDLS and CDR2 YYNGEE. CDR3 loop: CASSVGLPQGTAEAFF. For the CDR3, the DNA is TGTGCCAGCAGCGTAGGGCTCCCTCAGGGAACGGCTGAAGCTTTCTTT.

The chain combines TRBV2 with TRBJ2-5; TRBD2 matches at 8 bases. Germline loops: CDR1 SNHLY, CDR2 FYNNEI. J lost 0 bases, V lost 6 bases, and 6 bases had no gene match. The CDR3 length is 15 residues. CDR3: CASSGGGAYQETQYF. DNA for the CDR3: TGTGCCAGCAGCGGGGGGGGAGCGTACCAAGAGACCCAGTACTTC.

This rearrangement joins TRBV11-2 to TRBJ2-1, with 11 nucleotides matching TRBD2. The CDR3 extends over 14 amino acids. With 4 bases clipped from V and 5 bases from J, the junction kept 1 base outside the gene matches. The germline CDR1 and CDR2 sequences are SGHAT and FQNNGV. CDR3 amino acids: CASSSGLADNEQFF. The CDR3 DNA reads as TGTGCCAGCAGCTCGGGACTAGCGGACAATGAGCAGTTCTTC.

V and J are TRBV5-4 and TRBJ2-5, with TRBD1 as a possible D gene (6 bases). V was clipped by 2 bases and J by 2 bases, with 7 bases between them. The germline gives CDR1 SGHNT, CDR2 YYREEE (reference sequence). This CDR3 has 13 residues. This CDR3 reads CASSLQGQETQYF. In DNA, the CDR3 is TGTGCCAGCAGCTTACAGGGTCAAGAGACCCAGTACTTC.

The chain combines TRBV7-2 with TRBJ1-2; 10 nucleotides align to TRBD1. From germline, CDR1 is SGHTA and CDR2 FQGNSA. The J segment lost 8 bases and the V segment lost 5 bases, leaving 2 bases of the junction unmatched. The CDR3 has 12 amino acids. This CDR3 reads CASSRDRGGYTF. The CDR3 DNA reads as TGTGCCAGCAGCCGGGACAGGGGCGGCTACACCTTC.

The rearrangement uses TRBV9 and TRBJ2-2, with TRBD1 matching 8 bases. Germline CDR1 and CDR2: SGDLS and YYNGEE. Trimming took 3 bases from V and 5 from J; bases not matched to a gene: 0. The CDR3 is 13 amino acids. For the CDR3, the DNA is TGTGCCAGCAGCGGACAGGGGACCGGGGAGCTGTTTTTT. It yields the protein CASSGQGTGELFF.

The chain uses TRBV14 and TRBJ1-4; 9 nucleotides match TRBD1. V was pared by 5 bases and J by 3 bases, with 16 bases of the junction left unmatched. There are 19 residues in the CDR3. Germline values: CDR1 SGHDN, CDR2 FVKESK. The CDR3 nucleotides read TGTGCCAGCAGCTCGGAAGTACAGGGGGCTGACGCGGCTAATGAAAAACTGTTTTTT. Protein sequence: CASSSEVQGADAANEKLFF. Variable domain in full (rest from reference TRBV14 and TRBJ1-4): EAGVTQFPSHSVIEKGQTVTLRCDPISGHDNLYWYRRVMGKEIKFLLHFVKESKQDESGMPNNRFLAERTGGTYSTLKVQPAELEDSGVYFCASSSEVQGADAANEKLFFGSGTQLSVL.

The chain links TRBV6-6 to TRBJ1-6; D gene uncertain. This CDR3 comprises 10 residues. Germline V CDR1 and CDR2: MNHNY, SVGAGI (reference sequence). The V end lost 5 bases, the J end lost 9 bases, and 2 bases lay between the germline ends. CDR3 DNA sequence: TGTGCCAGCAGTAGTTCACCCCTCCACTTT. It specifies CASSSSPLHF.

V gene TRBV9 combines with J gene TRBJ1-6; unclear D gene. Germline V gene lookup returns CDR1 SGDLS and CDR2 YYNGEE. The ends were cut back, 0 bases at V and 7 bases at J, with 11 bases in the middle. The CDR3 is 15 residues long. CDR3 nucleotides: TGTGCCAGCAGCGTAGGAGACCCTGGCAATTCACCCCTCCACTTT. Translation gives CASSVGDPGNSPLHF.

The J gene is TRBJ1-3, the V gene TRBV6-5; D remains unclear. The V end was cut by 5 bases, the J end by 0 bases, with 5 bases between. This CDR3 region has 13 residues. The V gene's germline CDR1 is MNHEY and CDR2 SVGAGI. CDR3 sequence (DNA): TGTGCCAGCAGTGCGATCTCTGGAAACACCATATATTTT. Protein product: CASSAISGNTIYF.

This chain uses TRBV7-9 with TRBJ1-6; 7 bases map to TRBD1. The V segment lost 5 bases and the J segment 7 bases; nucleotides outside the gene matches: 11. CDR3 length equals 16 residues. Germline values: CDR1 SEHNR, CDR2 FQNEAQ (reference sequence). In nucleotides, the CDR3 is TGTGCCAGCAGCCGAACCTTGGGCAGGGGGAATTCACCCCTCCACTTT. It codes for CASSRTLGRGNSPLHF.

V usage is TRBV11-3 and J usage is TRBJ2-4; a possible D gene is TRBD1 (5 bases). Germline values: CDR1 SGHNT, CDR2 YENEEA. The CDR3 has 12 residues. V gave up 4 bases and J gave up 9 bases, with 10 bases separating them. The CDR3 nucleotides are TGTGCCAGCAGCTCAACAGGCGGCATTCAGTACTTC. This sequence encodes CASSSTGGIQYF. Full variable domain (remainder filled in from reference TRBV11-3 and TRBJ2-4): EAGVVQSPRYKIIEKKQPVAFWCNPISGHNTLYWYLQNLGQGPELLIRYENEEAVDDSQLPKDRFSAERLKGVDSTLKIQPAELGDSAVYLCASSSTGGIQYFGAGTRLSVL.

The chain links TRBV6-5 to TRBJ2-3; TRBD2 agrees at 9 bases. The germline V gene encodes CDR1 MNHEY and CDR2 SVGAGI. The V gene end was trimmed by 0 bases and the J gene end by 1 base; junction bases not matched to a gene: 2. The CDR3 consists of 16 residues. The DNA for the CDR3 is TGTGCCAGCAGTTACTCTCCTAGCGGGGGCACAGATACGCAGTATTTT. Translated: CASSYSPSGGTDTQYF.

For this clone: Other nucleotide sequences from this sample produce the same CDR3. The chain recombines TRBV2 with TRBJ2-2; TRBD2 agrees at 11 bases. The germline gives CDR1 SNHLY, CDR2 FYNNEI. CDR3 size: 15 residues. V shed 4 bases, J shed 5 bases, and the junction held 3 bases outside the gene matches. This CDR3 reads CASSASGGRTGELFF. The CDR3 DNA reads TGTGCCAGCAGTGCTAGCGGGGGGCGGACCGGGGAGCTGTTTTTT.

This clone has a handful of counts. The chain combines TRBV10-3 with TRBJ1-2, with no clear D. The length of the CDR3 is 14 residues. Germline V CDR1 and CDR2: ENHRY, SYGVKD. The V gene lost 3 bases and the J gene lost 7 bases, with 15 bases spanning the gap. The CDR3 here is CAISDVRGSGGYTF. The DNA of the CDR3 is TGTGCCATCAGTGATGTCCGGGGTTCTGGTGGCTACACCTTC.

The chain is built from TRBV5-1 and TRBJ2-1; 9 bases agree with TRBD2. In germline, CDR1 is SGHRS, CDR2 YFSETQ. V lost 4 bases to trimming and J lost 6 bases; unmatched junction nucleotides: 14. This CDR3 contains 17 residues. The CDR3 region is CASSPVAGGPRGNEQFF. DNA for the CDR3: TGCGCCAGCAGCCCGGTGGCGGGGGGGCCCAGGGGCAATGAGCAGTTCTTC.

The genes are TRBV6-6 and TRBJ1-5; D unresolved. This CDR3 comprises 13 residues. Germline CDR1 and CDR2: MNHNY and SVGAGI (reference sequence). The germline V and J ends were trimmed by 4 bases and 3 bases, with 7 bases remaining between them. This CDR3 is CASSFDLNQPQHF. CDR3 bases: TGTGCCAGCAGTTTCGACCTCAATCAGCCCCAGCATTTT.